Listed below are T cell receptor beta chains from one sample, sequenced in a study of blood T cell repertoires in COVID-19. Data came from immunoSEQ multiplex PCR; TCRdb stores just in-frame clones and leaves some out. The table records about 160,000 clones, around 84% of them present only once. The sequencing input was PBMCs or T cells enriched from blood (not recorded which). Receptors originate from a woman aged 45 to 65 who had recovered from COVID-19. CDR3s include the opening cysteine and the closing phenylalanine or tryptophan. D genes are given only for firm matches. Clone size is shown for a subset of rows, as once, few, many or a class of expanded clone.

abundance,j_gene,v_gene,d_gene,CDR3aa,CDR3nt
.,TRBJ2-3,TRBV7-3,TRBD1,CASSSTGFRDTQYF,TGTGCCAGCAGCTCGACAGGGTTTAGGGATACGCAGTATTTT
.,TRBJ1-5,TRBV2,TRBD1,CASSATGAFSNQPQHF,TGTGCCAGCAGTGCAACAGGGGCGTTTAGCAATCAGCCCCAGCATTTT
.,TRBJ2-3,TRBV27,TRBD2,CASSPWGGGGDTQYF,TGTGCCAGCAGCCCCTGGGGCGGGGGGGGAGATACGCAGTATTTT
.,TRBJ1-1,TRBV16,.,CASSPPYQGLNTEAFF,TGTGCCAGCAGCCCACCATATCAGGGGCTGAACACTGAAGCTTTCTTT
.,TRBJ1-2,TRBV4-3,.,CASSQDGTVRVAGYTF,TGCGCCAGCAGCCAAGATGGAACGGTGAGGGTAGCTGGCTACACCTTC
.,TRBJ2-7,TRBV28,.,CASSPGAGPYEQYF,TGTGCCAGCAGTCCCGGGGCGGGACCTTACGAGCAGTACTTC
few,TRBJ2-7,TRBV28,TRBD2,CASSLTWTGELMGLADYEQYF,TGTGCCAGCAGCCTGACTTGGACAGGGGAACTTATGGGACTAGCGGACTACGAGCAGTACTTC
.,TRBJ2-1,TRBV4-2,.,CASSQLGSSYNEQFF,TGTGCCAGCAGCCAACTGGGGAGCTCCTACAATGAGCAGTTCTTC
.,TRBJ1-6,TRBV9,.,CASSLDRIPYSPLHF,TGTGCCAGCAGCCTAGACAGAATCCCCTATTCACCCCTCCACTTT
.,TRBJ2-1,TRBV7-9,.,CASSPLSPSQEFF,TGTGCCAGCAGCCCACTGAGTCCCTCGCAGGAGTTCTTC
.,TRBJ2-1,TRBV10-3,TRBD2,CAITKTSGKYNEQFF,TGTGCCATCACCAAGACTAGCGGAAAATACAATGAGCAGTTCTTC
once,TRBJ2-2,TRBV25-1,.,CASSYPENTGELFF,TGTGCCAGCAGCTACCCCGAGAACACCGGGGAGCTGTTTTTT
once,TRBJ1-5,TRBV12-5,.,CASGLVPGLRAQHF,TGTGCTAGTGGTTTGGTACCTGGGCTGAGGGCCCAGCATTTT
.,TRBJ1-2,TRBV19,TRBD1,CASRFGTGGYGYTF,TGTGCCAGTCGATTCGGGACAGGGGGCTATGGCTACACCTTC
.,TRBJ1-3,TRBV4-2,.,CASSQDGGVGNTIYF,TGTGCCAGCAGCCAAGACGGAGGGGTTGGAAACACCATATATTTT
.,TRBJ1-2,TRBV15,TRBD1,CATSLSKGAGYGYTF,TGTGCCACCAGCCTCTCAAAGGGGGCAGGGTATGGCTACACCTTC
.,TRBJ2-3,TRBV27,.,CASSSYTDTQYF,TGTGCCAGCAGTTCCTATACAGATACGCAGTATTTT
few,TRBJ1-6,TRBV27,TRBD1,CASSLMRQGTSPLHF,TGTGCCAGCAGTTTGATGCGACAGGGGACTTCACCCCTCCACTTT
.,TRBJ1-5,TRBV6-5,.,CASKTSFNQPQHF,TGTGCCAGCAAAACCAGTTTTAATCAGCCCCAGCATTTT
.,TRBJ2-7,TRBV10-3,.,CAIRHTGNEQYF,TGTGCCATCAGGCATACAGGGAACGAGCAGTACTTC
.,TRBJ2-7,TRBV4-3,.,CASSQDNYEQYF,TGCGCCAGCAGCCAAGACAACTACGAGCAGTACTTC
.,TRBJ1-4,TRBV18,.,CASRAQQATNEKLFF,TGTGCCAGCCGAGCACAACAGGCAACTAATGAAAAACTGTTTTTT
.,TRBJ2-2,TRBV7-3,.,CASSLGGANTGELFF,TGTGCCAGCAGCTTGGGGGGAGCGAACACCGGGGAGCTGTTTTTT
.,TRBJ1-2,TRBV6-5,.,CASSRPGVSGYTF,TGTGCCAGCAGTCGACCGGGGGTCTCTGGCTACACCTTC
.,TRBJ2-4,TRBV5-6,.,CASSFRAMAKNIQYF,TGTGCCAGCAGCTTCCGAGCGATGGCCAAAAACATTCAGTACTTC
.,TRBJ2-1,TRBV4-3,TRBD2,CASSQDRDYRGSEQFF,TGCGCCAGCAGCCAAGATCGGGACTACCGGGGCAGTGAGCAGTTCTTC
.,TRBJ1-1,TRBV24-1,TRBD1,CATSDPGQGVFF,TGTGCCACCAGTGACCCGGGACAGGGGGTTTTCTTT
.,TRBJ2-3,TRBV24-1,.,CATSVKSHGVTDTQYF,TGTGCCACCAGTGTCAAAAGCCACGGTGTCACAGATACGCAGTATTTT
once,TRBJ2-2,TRBV7-2,.,CASSLTWTANTGELFF,TGTGCCAGCAGCTTGACTTGGACAGCGAACACCGGGGAGCTGTTTTTT
once,TRBJ2-1,TRBV28,.,CASSLTRLNEQFF,TGTGCCAGCAGTTTAACTAGGTTGAATGAGCAGTTCTTC
.,TRBJ2-3,TRBV10-1,TRBD2,CARLAGGRLSQYF,TGCGCCAGACTAGCGGGGGGGCGTCTGTCGCAGTATTTT
.,TRBJ2-7,TRBV5-3,.,CARSLDPESSYEQYF,TGTGCCAGAAGCTTGGATCCGGAGAGCTCCTACGAGCAGTACTTC
once,TRBJ2-1,TRBV3-1/TRBV3-2,TRBD2,CAGRAGGSYNEQFF,TGTGCCGGAAGAGCGGGAGGGTCCTACAATGAGCAGTTCTTC
.,TRBJ1-1,TRBV28,.,CASSESGSGGRDAFF,TGTGCCAGCAGTGAATCGGGGTCGGGGGGCCGAGATGCTTTCTTT